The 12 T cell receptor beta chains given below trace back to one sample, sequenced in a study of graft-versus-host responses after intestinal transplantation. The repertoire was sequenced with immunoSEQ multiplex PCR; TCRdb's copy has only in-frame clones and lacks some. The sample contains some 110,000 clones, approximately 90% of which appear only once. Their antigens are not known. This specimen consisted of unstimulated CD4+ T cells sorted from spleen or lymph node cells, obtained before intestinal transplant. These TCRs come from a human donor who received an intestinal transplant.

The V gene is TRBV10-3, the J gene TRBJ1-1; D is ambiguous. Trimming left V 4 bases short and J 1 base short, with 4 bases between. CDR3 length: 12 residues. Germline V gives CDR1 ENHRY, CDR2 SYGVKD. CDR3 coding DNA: TGTGCCATCAGTGGGCAGAACACTGAAGCTTTCTTT. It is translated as CAISGQNTEAFF.

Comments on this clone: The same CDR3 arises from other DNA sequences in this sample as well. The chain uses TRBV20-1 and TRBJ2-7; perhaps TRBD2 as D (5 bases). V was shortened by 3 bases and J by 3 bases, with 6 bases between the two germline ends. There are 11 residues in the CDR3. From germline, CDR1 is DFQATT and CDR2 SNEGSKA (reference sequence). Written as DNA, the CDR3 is TGCAGTGCTAGCGGGAACTACGAGCAGTACTTC. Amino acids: CSASGNYEQYF.

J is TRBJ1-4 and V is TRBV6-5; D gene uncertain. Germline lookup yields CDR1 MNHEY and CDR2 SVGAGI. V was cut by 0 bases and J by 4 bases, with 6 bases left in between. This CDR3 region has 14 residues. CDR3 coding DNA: TGTGCCAGCAGTTACTCCGGGATTAATGAAAAACTGTTTTTT. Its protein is CASSYSGINEKLFF.

CDR3 protein: CASSGGYSNQPQHF. CDR3 in DNA: TGTGCCAGCAGTGGAGGGTATAGCAATCAGCCCCAGCATTTT. The chain has TRBV6-1 and TRBJ1-5; D is ambiguous. This CDR3 has 14 amino acids. The V gene lost 4 bases and the J gene lost 0 bases, with 7 bases spanning the gap. Germline V lookup: CDR1 MNHNS, CDR2 SASEGT.

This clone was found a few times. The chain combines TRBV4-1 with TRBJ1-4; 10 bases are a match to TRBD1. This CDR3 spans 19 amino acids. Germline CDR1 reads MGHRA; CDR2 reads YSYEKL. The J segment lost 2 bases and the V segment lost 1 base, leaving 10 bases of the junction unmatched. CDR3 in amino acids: CASSQGVGQGTRTNEKLFF. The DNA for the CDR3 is TGCGCCAGCAGCCAAGGAGTGGGACAGGGGACTCGGACTAATGAAAAACTGTTTTTT.

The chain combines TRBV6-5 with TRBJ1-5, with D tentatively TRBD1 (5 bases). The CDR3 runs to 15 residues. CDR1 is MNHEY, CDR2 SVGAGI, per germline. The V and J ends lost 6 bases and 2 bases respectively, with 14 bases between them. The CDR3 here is CASRRGPGGNQPQHF. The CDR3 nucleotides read TGTGCCAGCAGACGTGGACCGGGGGGCAATCAGCCCCAGCATTTT.

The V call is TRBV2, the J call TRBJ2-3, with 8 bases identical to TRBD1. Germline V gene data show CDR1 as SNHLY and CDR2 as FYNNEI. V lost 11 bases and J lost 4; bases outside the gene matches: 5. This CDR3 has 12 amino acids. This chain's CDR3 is CAGRTGPDTQYF. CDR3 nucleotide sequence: TGTGCCGGACGGACAGGGCCAGATACGCAGTATTTT.

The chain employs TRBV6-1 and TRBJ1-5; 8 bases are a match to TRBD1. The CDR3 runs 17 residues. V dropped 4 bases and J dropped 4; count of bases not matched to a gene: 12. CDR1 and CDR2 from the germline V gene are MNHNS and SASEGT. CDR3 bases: TGTGCCAGCAGTGGGAAAACAGGGGGAGGGGTAAATCAGCCCCAGCATTTT. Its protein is CASSGKTGGGVNQPQHF.

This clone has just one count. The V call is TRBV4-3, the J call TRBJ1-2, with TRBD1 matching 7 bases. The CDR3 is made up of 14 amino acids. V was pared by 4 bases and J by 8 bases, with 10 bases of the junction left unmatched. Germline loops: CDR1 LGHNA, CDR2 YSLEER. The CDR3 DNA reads TGCGCCAGCAGCCCGACGAGTAGGGGGCCCGGCTACACCTTC. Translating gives CASSPTSRGPGYTF.

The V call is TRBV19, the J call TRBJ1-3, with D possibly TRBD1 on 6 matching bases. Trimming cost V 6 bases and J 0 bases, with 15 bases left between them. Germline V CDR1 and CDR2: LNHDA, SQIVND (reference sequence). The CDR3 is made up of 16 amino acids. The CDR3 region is CASRTTGGISGNTIYF. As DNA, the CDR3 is TGTGCCAGTAGGACGACAGGTGGAATCTCTGGAAACACCATATATTTT.

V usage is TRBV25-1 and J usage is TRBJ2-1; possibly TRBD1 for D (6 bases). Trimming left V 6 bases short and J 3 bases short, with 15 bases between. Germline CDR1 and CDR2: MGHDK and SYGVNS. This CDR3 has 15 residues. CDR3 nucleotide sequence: TGTGCCAGCAGCCTCGCAGGGGCTTACTACAATGAGCAGTTCTTC. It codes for CASSLAGAYYNEQFF.

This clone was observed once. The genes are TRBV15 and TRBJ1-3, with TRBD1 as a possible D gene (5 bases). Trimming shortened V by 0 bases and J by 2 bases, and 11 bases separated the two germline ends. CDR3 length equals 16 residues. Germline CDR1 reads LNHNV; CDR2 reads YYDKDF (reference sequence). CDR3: CATSRDYRLTGNTIYF. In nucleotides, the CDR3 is TGTGCCACCAGCAGAGACTACAGGCTTACTGGAAACACCATATATTTT.